The sequence of this T cell receptor (beta chain) was determined in a study of Ad26.COV2.S vaccination and SARS-CoV-2 variants. As for the study in general: Participants got Ad26.COV2.S intramuscularly, once or twice 56 days apart. Study observations and caveats: Placebo recipients showed lower spike-specific TCR breadth than vaccinees.

With respect to this clone: Its specificity is unknown.

Trimming took off 1 base at V and 7 bases at J, with 11 bases between the two ends. The germline gives CDR1 SEHNR, CDR2 FQNEAQ (reference sequence). CDR3 length: 14 residues. The assay was immunoSEQ multiplex PCR, and TCRdb's table has in-frame clones only and misses some. The sample carries fewer than 500,000 clones, 75% to 95% recorded once. Treatment defined: some 20 received Ad26.COV2.S at low or high dose, single or two shots; roughly five received placebo; per-sample allocation not given. Sampling was done on day 63 after the first vaccine or placebo injection. V and J are TRBV7-9 and TRBJ1-3; possibly TRBD1 for D (5 bases). This TCR came from a person between 18 and 59 years old who received the Ad26.COV2.S COVID-19 vaccine or a placebo. Sequencing used peripheral blood, obtained in a trial of Ad26.COV2.S vaccine versus placebo. The CDR3: CASSLGGETNTIYF. The CDR3 coding sequence is TGTGCCAGCAGCTTAGGAGGGGAGACGAACACCATATATTTT.